These 9 T cell receptor beta chains were all obtained from the same sample, sequenced in a study of T cell repertoires in cytomegalovirus infection. TCRdb ran MiXCR on the reads and lists one entry per CDR3 protein. The profile shows about 460,000 distinct CDR3 sequences, around 11% of them singletons. Sequenced material: PBMCs. The source of these receptors is a human donor in good health (CMV status not recorded). Some clones in this sample may be carry-over from other donors' samples.

DNA of the CDR3: TGTGCCAGCAGATCCCTGATTTACGAGCAGTACTTC. Amino acid sequence: CASRSLIYEQYF. The rearrangement links TRBV28 to TRBJ2-7; D gene uncertain. The V gene lost 6 bases and the J gene lost 4 bases, with 10 bases spanning the gap. The germline gives CDR1 MDHEN, CDR2 SYDVKM. The CDR3 runs to 12 residues.

The table lists this clonotype with many counts. This chain joins TRBV29-1 and TRBJ2-2, with D perhaps TRBD1 (6 bases). Germline CDR1 SQVTM, CDR2 ANQGSEA. The germline V and J ends were trimmed by 2 bases and 4 bases, with 14 bases remaining between them. This CDR3 has 15 residues. CDR3 DNA sequence: TGCAGCGTTGAATTCGGGACAAGGGCCACCGGGGAGCTGTTTTTT. Amino acid sequence: CSVEFGTRATGELFF.

This clonotype was counted at least ten times. The chain carries TRBV7-9 and TRBJ1-2; D may be TRBD1 (6 bases). Per the germline V gene, CDR1 is SEHNR and CDR2 is FQNEAQ (reference sequence). Trimming left V 8 bases short and J 4 bases short, with 11 bases between. CDR3 length equals 12 residues. The CDR3 sequence is CASSDRTYGYTF. In nucleotides, the CDR3 is TGTGCCAGCTCAGACAGGACCTATGGCTACACCTTC.

In this sample, this clonotype turned up a few times. CDR3: CASSEGTSEPQHF. The CDR3 bases are TGTGCCAGCAGCGAAGGGACGAGCGAGCCCCAGCATTTT. The chain joins TRBV9 to TRBJ1-5, with a weak D call TRBD1 (5 bases). V was cut by 3 bases and J by 8 bases, with 12 bases left in between. The CDR3 is 13 residues long. Germline V gene data show CDR1 as SGDLS and CDR2 as YYNGEE.

This chain connects TRBV12-3 or TRBV12-4 to TRBJ1-5; tentatively, D is TRBD1 (6 bases). This CDR3 region has 14 residues. The V end lost 5 bases, the J end lost 2 bases, and 10 bases lay between the germline ends. The CDR3 DNA reads as TGTGCCAGCAGTCAACAGGGCGGCAATCAGCCCCAGCATTTT. Translating gives CASSQQGGNQPQHF.

This clonotype showed up many times. J is TRBJ1-5 and V is TRBV28; the D is unclear. This CDR3 comprises 16 residues. V lost 6 bases to trimming and J lost 0 bases, with 15 bases between them. From germline, CDR1 is MDHEN and CDR2 SYDVKM. The CDR3 coding sequence is TGTGCCAGCAGACCCAAAGGACGGACTAGCAATCAGCCCCAGCATTTT. It encodes CASRPKGRTSNQPQHF.

In its sample, this clonotype was seen many times. This chain uses TRBV7-8 with TRBJ2-2; D call uncertain. CDR3 size: 13 residues. V lost 2 bases and J lost 5, with 6 bases in between. CDR1 and CDR2 from the germline V gene are SGHVS and FQNEAQ. The CDR3 here is CASSLTETGELFF. Here the CDR3 DNA reads TGTGCCAGCAGCTTAACGGAGACCGGGGAGCTGTTTTTT.

Ten or more counts support this clonotype. The CDR3 here is CASSQSSGVDGYTF. The CDR3 nucleotides are TGTGCCAGCAGCCAGTCCTCAGGGGTGGACGGCTACACCTTC. The chain employs TRBV4-2 and TRBJ1-2; the D gene is possibly TRBD1 (6 bases). The ends were cut back, 3 bases at V and 8 bases at J, with 16 bases in the middle. The CDR3 spans 14 residues. CDR1 and CDR2 from the germline V gene are LGHNA and YNFKEQ.

In this sample, this clonotype turned up many times. The chain has TRBV12-3 or TRBV12-4 and TRBJ2-2; D might be TRBD1 or TRBD2, each matching 5 bases. V gave up 2 bases and J gave up 8 bases, with 9 bases separating them. This CDR3 region has 13 residues. CDR3 in amino acids: CASSLLWGGELFF. In nucleotides, the CDR3 is TGTGCCAGCAGTTTACTATGGGGGGGGGAGCTGTTTTTT.